The next 14 T cell receptor beta chains were all read from a single sample in a study of T cell repertoires in cytomegalovirus infection. TCRdb ran MiXCR on the reads and lists one entry per CDR3 protein. The sample records about 830,000 distinct CDR3 sequences, 32% being singletons. For these TCRs, the target antigens are not known. The specimen was cultured CD8+ T cells from PBMCs, collected from culture after CMV antigen stimulation. The receptor source for this set is a human donor in good health (CMV status not recorded). Some clones in this sample may be carry-over from other donors' samples.

This clonotype was detected ten times or more. The genes are TRBV7-9 and TRBJ2-5, with 7 bases fitting TRBD1. Germline values: CDR1 SEHNR, CDR2 FQNEAQ (reference sequence). The CDR3 has 14 amino acids. V lost 2 bases and J lost 1; bases outside the gene matches: 1. CDR3 loop: CASSLRDSQETQYF. CDR3 DNA sequence: TGTGCCAGCAGCTTACGGGACAGCCAAGAGACCCAGTACTTC.

This chain links TRBV4-1 with TRBJ2-7; D ambiguous. This CDR3 has 13 amino acids. Germline values: CDR1 MGHRA, CDR2 YSYEKL. V gave up 2 bases and J gave up 5 bases, with 10 bases separating them. The CDR3 nucleotides are TGCGCCAGCAGCCAACAGGTGATACACGAGCAGTACTTC. Amino acid sequence: CASSQQVIHEQYF.

V usage is TRBV12-5 and J usage is TRBJ1-5; 8 bases align to TRBD1. The CDR3 is 14 amino acids. Germline V gene data show CDR1 as LGHNT and CDR2 as FRNRAP. V lost 7 bases, J lost 5 bases, and 7 bases stayed unmatched. The CDR3 spells CASVPDREDQPQHF. The DNA of the CDR3 is TGTGCTAGTGTCCCGGACAGGGAAGATCAGCCCCAGCATTTT.

This rearrangement joins TRBV12-3 or TRBV12-4 to TRBJ1-2, with TRBD1 identical over 10 bases. The CDR3 sequence is 14 residues long. The V gene end was trimmed by 4 bases and the J gene end by 8 bases; junction bases not matched to a gene: 7. CDR3 DNA sequence: TGTGCCAGCAGTTATACCGGGACAGGGGAAGGCTACACCTTC. Protein product: CASSYTGTGEGYTF.

This clonotype was seen a few times. The chain couples TRBV12-5 to TRBJ1-5; D not certain. The CDR3 is 15 residues long. Trimming cost V 0 bases and J 5 bases, with 11 bases left between them. Germline V lookup: CDR1 LGHNT, CDR2 FRNRAP. The CDR3 loop reads CASGLVTQSDQPQHF. CDR3 bases: TGTGCTAGTGGTTTGGTGACACAATCCGATCAGCCCCAGCATTTT.

This clonotype was seen a handful of times. V usage is TRBV7-2 and J usage is TRBJ1-3; D not resolved. Germline assignment: CDR1 SGHTA and CDR2 FQGNSA. This CDR3 has 16 residues. V lost 7 bases, J lost 0 bases, and 16 bases lay in between. CDR3 in amino acids: CASNDPFSSSGNTIYF. The CDR3 DNA follows: TGTGCCAGCAACGACCCATTCTCTAGCTCTGGAAACACCATATATTTT.

In this sample, this clonotype turned up a few times. The J gene is TRBJ1-1, the V gene TRBV11-2; D is undetermined. Trimming stripped 3 bases from V and 0 bases from J, with 11 bases between. The CDR3 totals 15 residues. Germline assignment: CDR1 SGHAT and CDR2 FQNNGV. The CDR3 region is CASSFLGPLNTEAFF. The CDR3 DNA follows: TGTGCCAGCAGCTTTTTAGGGCCGTTGAACACTGAAGCTTTCTTT.

The chain uses TRBV14 and TRBJ2-1; D tentatively reads TRBD1 or TRBD2 (5 bases each). Trimming cost V 1 base and J 5 bases, with 12 bases left between them. Germline V CDR1 and CDR2: SGHDN, FVKESK. There are 15 residues in the CDR3. The CDR3 DNA follows: TGTGCCAGCAGCCAAGTGAGAGGGGTCAACAATGAGCAGTTCTTC. Amino acid sequence: CASSQVRGVNNEQFF.

This clonotype was seen a handful of times. J is TRBJ1-1 and V is TRBV6-6, with D perhaps matching TRBD1 (5 bases). The CDR3 loop spans 12 amino acids. Trimming took off 4 bases at V and 14 bases at J, with 17 bases between the two ends. Looked up from germline, CDR1 is MNHNY and CDR2 is SVGAGI (reference sequence). CDR3 nucleotide sequence: TGTGCCAGCAGTTCCGGGACCCAATCGGTATTCTTT. Translation: CASSSGTQSVFF.

This clonotype was counted a few times. V usage is TRBV7-3 and J usage is TRBJ2-2, with no clear D. CDR1 is SGHTA and CDR2 is FQGTGA in the germline V gene. The CDR3 totals 15 residues. Trimming removed 0 bases at V and 1 base at J, with 6 bases between. In nucleotides, the CDR3 is TGTGCCAGCAGCTTAACAGGACGGAACACCGGGGAGCTGTTTTTT. Translation: CASSLTGRNTGELFF.

This clonotype was found a few times. The gene calls are TRBV27 and TRBJ1-1, with a possible D match to TRBD1 (5 bases). The CDR3 has 15 amino acids. The germline V gene has CDR1 MNHEY and CDR2 SMNVEV (reference sequence). Trimming took 6 bases from V and 4 from J, leaving 18 bases between them. CDR3 DNA: TGTGCCAGCAGAAGTGGGGGTGGGGGGGGCACTGAAGCTTTCTTT. It is translated as CASRSGGGGGTEAFF.

In this sample, this clonotype turned up a few times. V and J are TRBV6-2 or TRBV6-3 and TRBJ2-2, with 8 bases fitting TRBD2. This CDR3 contains 16 residues. Germline CDR1 reads MNHEY; CDR2 reads SVGEGT. With V trimmed by 6 bases and J by 3 bases, 9 bases remained unmatched. Here the CDR3 reads CASSPDGGDYTGELFF. CDR3 sequence (DNA): TGTGCCAGCAGCCCCGACGGGGGGGACTACACCGGGGAGCTGTTTTTT.

The gene calls are TRBV14 and TRBJ1-1; D not resolved. V was trimmed by 4 bases and J by 0 bases, leaving 9 bases between them. This CDR3 has 14 amino acids. Germline lookup yields CDR1 SGHDN and CDR2 FVKESK. The CDR3 is CASSPPSLNTEAFF. The CDR3 nucleotides read TGTGCCAGCAGCCCCCCTAGTCTGAACACTGAAGCTTTCTTT.

This clonotype has just a few counts. J is TRBJ1-4 and V is TRBV7-8, with D unresolved. V lost 5 bases, J lost 0 bases, and 10 bases lay in between. This CDR3 spans 15 amino acids. Germline V gives CDR1 SGHVS, CDR2 FQNEAQ. The CDR3 is CASSRSFPTNEKLFF. In DNA, the CDR3 is TGTGCCAGCAGCCGCAGTTTCCCAACTAATGAAAAACTGTTTTTT.